Following are 19 T cell receptor beta chains from one sample sequenced in a study of blood T cell repertoires in COVID-19. Repertoires were generated with immunoSEQ multiplex PCR, while TCRdb's copy carries only in-frame clones and drops some. The sample consists of roughly 380,000 clones, 87% of them appearing once. Sequencing was performed on PBMCs or T cells enriched from blood (not recorded which). The receptors shown here come from a man aged 30-40 years who had recovered from COVID-19.

This clone was recorded once. This sequence joins TRBV28 and TRBJ2-7, with 7 bases fitting TRBD1. Unmatched junction bases numbered 5, after V lost 5 bases and J lost 7 bases. The CDR3 spans 12 residues. Germline V gene data show CDR1 as MDHEN and CDR2 as SYDVKM. DNA for the CDR3: TGTGCCAGCAGTCATCCGGGACAGGAGCAGTACTTC. This sequence encodes CASSHPGQEQYF.

The chain joins TRBV5-1 to TRBJ1-4; 7 bases are shared with TRBD1. With V trimmed by 5 bases and J by 5 bases, 6 bases remained unmatched. The length of the CDR3 is 14 residues. The germline CDR1 and CDR2 sequences are SGHRS and YFSETQ. As DNA, the CDR3 is TGCGCCAGCAGACCAGACAGGGAGAATGAAAAACTGTTTTTT. Protein product: CASRPDRENEKLFF.

The chain uses TRBV9 and TRBJ2-1; unclear D gene. The CDR3 totals 14 residues. Per the germline V gene, CDR1 is SGDLS and CDR2 is YYNGEE. V was shortened by 1 base and J by 0 bases, with 5 bases between the two germline ends. CDR3 region: CASSVFSSYNEQFF. The CDR3 coding sequence is TGTGCCAGCAGCGTATTCAGCTCCTACAATGAGCAGTTCTTC.

The chain carries TRBV7-9 and TRBJ2-6, with 10 bases fitting TRBD1. The CDR3 spans 18 residues. The germline V gene encodes CDR1 SEHNR and CDR2 FQNEAQ (reference sequence). V was clipped by 8 bases and J by 1 base; unmatched bases: 11. The CDR3 DNA reads as TGTGCCAGCCGACTCCAGACAGGGGGCAAGTCTGGGGCCAACGTCCTGACTTTC. As protein: CASRLQTGGKSGANVLTF.

This clone was detected once. The chain couples TRBV19 to TRBJ1-4, with 11 bases that match TRBD1. The CDR3 is 15 residues long. The trim removed 10 bases at V and 4 bases at J, leaving 8 bases unmatched. Germline CDR1 LNHDA, CDR2 SQIVND (reference sequence). CDR3 in DNA: TGTGCCACCAAGGACAGGGGGCGCGGTAATGAAAAACTGTTTTTT. It yields the protein CATKDRGRGNEKLFF.

The genes are TRBV21-1 and TRBJ1-1. TRBV21-1 represents a pseudogene. The CDR3 spans 13 residues. CDR3 residues: CASSLGRDTEAFF. In DNA form, the CDR3 reads TGTGCCAGCAGCTTAGGGAGGGACACTGAAGCTTTCTTT.

The sample holds one count of this clone. The chain joins TRBV29-1 to TRBJ1-4; D ambiguous. V was shortened by 7 bases and J by 5 bases, with 17 bases between the two germline ends. This CDR3 region has 14 residues. Germline values: CDR1 SQVTM, CDR2 ANQGSEA. This chain's CDR3 is CSAGDRGGNEKLFF. CDR3 in DNA: TGCAGCGCCGGTGATCGGGGTGGGAATGAAAAACTGTTTTTT.

This clone has a count of ten or more. The V call is TRBV27, the J call TRBJ1-5, with D maybe TRBD1 (5 bases). CDR3 length: 15 residues. V lost 3 bases and J 3 bases, leaving 12 bases between the germline ends. CDR1 and CDR2 (germline): MNHEY, SMNVEV (reference sequence). The CDR3 DNA is TGTGCCAGCAGTTTTGCCGCGGGGCCCAATCAGCCCCAGCATTTT. Residues: CASSFAAGPNQPQHF.

This clone occurred once. This chain connects TRBV29-1 to TRBJ2-1, with D possibly matching TRBD1 (6 bases). The V end was cut by 3 bases, the J end by 7 bases, with 19 bases between. Germline-derived CDR1 and CDR2 are SQVTM and ANQGSEA. This CDR3 is built from 15 residues. In DNA, the CDR3 is TGCAGCGTTGAGGGGGCCAGGGCAGGAAGGAATGAGCAGTTCTTC. It encodes CSVEGARAGRNEQFF.

The rearrangement uses TRBV30 and TRBJ1-5; D possibly corresponds to TRBD1 (6 bases). Trimming removed 2 bases from V and 3 bases from J, with 14 bases in between. In germline, CDR1 is GTSNPN, CDR2 SVGIG (reference sequence). The CDR3 covers 15 residues. CDR3 sequence: CAWSTRQVYNQPQHF. The CDR3 DNA follows: TGTGCCTGGAGTACACGACAGGTCTACAATCAGCCCCAGCATTTT. The full variable domain, completed using reference TRBV30 and TRBJ1-5, is SQTIHQWPATLVQPVGSPLSLECTVEGTSNPNLYWYRQAAGRGLQLLFYSVGIGQISSEVPQNLSASRPQDRQFILSSKKLLLSDSGFYLCAWSTRQVYNQPQHFGDGTRLSIL.

This clone was counted a single time. The chain has TRBV7-2 and TRBJ1-2; TRBD1 agrees at 8 bases. Trimming at V came to 5 bases and at J to 1 base, leaving 12 bases not matched to a gene. CDR1 is SGHTA, CDR2 FQGNSA, per germline. CDR3 length: 17 amino acids. The CDR3 DNA is TGTGCCAGCAGCCTCGCCCCGACGACAGGGGTTAACTATGGCTACACCTTC. As protein: CASSLAPTTGVNYGYTF.

The rearrangement joins TRBV24-1 to TRBJ1-1; no clear D. CDR3 size: 12 residues. Germline-derived CDR1 and CDR2 are KGHDR and SFDVKD. V lost 4 bases and J 11 bases, leaving 13 bases between the germline ends. The CDR3 bases are TGTGCCACCAGTGACGGACGGACGGGGGCTTTCTTT. This translates into CATSDGRTGAFF.

This rearrangement joins TRBV7-8 to TRBJ1-2; 7 bases fit TRBD1. The germline gives CDR1 SGHVS, CDR2 FQNEAQ. This CDR3 contains 13 residues. The ends lost 5 bases at V and 7 bases at J; junction bases unmatched: 7. The CDR3 loop reads CASSIGTARGYTF. The CDR3 DNA sequence: TGTGCCAGCAGCATTGGGACAGCGCGTGGCTACACCTTC.

This chain links TRBV6-5 with TRBJ2-7; D gene unclear. Germline CDR1 MNHEY, CDR2 SVGAGI. V was cut by 10 bases and J by 1 base, with 8 bases left in between. CDR3 size: 11 residues. The CDR3 region is CATPGSYEQYF. The CDR3 nucleotides are TGTGCCACCCCCGGGTCCTACGAGCAGTACTTC.

The chain combines TRBV27 with TRBJ1-5, with a weak D call TRBD1 (6 bases). V lost 4 bases, J lost 4 bases, and 17 bases lay in between. The germline V gene encodes CDR1 MNHEY and CDR2 SMNVEV (reference sequence). This CDR3 has 16 residues. DNA of the CDR3: TGTGCCAGCAGTTCGCAAGGGGGGGCGAGGAATCAGCCCCAGCATTTT. Amino acids: CASSSQGGARNQPQHF.

The chain joins TRBV7-2 to TRBJ2-7; 7 positions agree with TRBD1. The V and J ends lost 3 bases and 4 bases, in that order; junction bases with no gene match: 6. Germline V lookup: CDR1 SGHTA, CDR2 FQGNSA. There are 14 residues in the CDR3. CDR3 residues: CASSFYRGAYEQYF. The CDR3 DNA is TGTGCCAGCAGCTTTTACAGGGGAGCATACGAGCAGTACTTC.

The rearrangement joins TRBV3-1 (or the pseudogene TRBV3-2) to TRBJ2-3; 10 bases map to TRBD2. From germline, CDR1 is LGHDT and CDR2 YNNKEL (reference sequence). The trim removed 7 bases at V and 3 bases at J, leaving 4 bases unmatched. The CDR3 contains 14 residues. CDR3 nucleotides: TGTGCCAGCACAACTAGCGGGGATACAGATACGCAGTATTTT. It codes for CASTTSGDTDTQYF.

This rearrangement joins TRBV19 to TRBJ1-2, with 8 positions matching TRBD1. CDR1 and CDR2 from the germline V gene are LNHDA and SQIVND (reference sequence). The junction had 15 bases not matched to a gene; V was cut back by 8 bases and J by 4 bases. This CDR3 contains 16 residues. The CDR3 protein is CASEKGQAPLFYGYTF. The CDR3 DNA sequence: TGTGCCAGTGAAAAGGGACAGGCTCCCCTTTTCTATGGCTACACCTTC.

The chain carries TRBV6-5 and TRBJ1-2, with D perhaps TRBD1 (6 bases). The CDR3 is 11 residues long. V gave up 6 bases and J gave up 12 bases, with 14 bases separating them. Germline V CDR1 and CDR2: MNHEY, SVGAGI. The CDR3 sequence is CASRGALLDTF. In nucleotides, the CDR3 is TGTGCCAGCAGGGGGGCCCTTCTCGACACCTTC.